The clone carrying this TCR beta chain is a singleton in its sample. No antigen is known for it. These data belong to a study of cytomegalovirus exposure and HLA in healthy donors. Findings of the study overall: One later analysis reportedly identified an Asian-associated ancestry cluster that showed fewer N-insertions than the roughly 720-donor mean.

This CDR3 has 12 amino acids. Germline values: CDR1 ENHRY, CDR2 SYGVKD. Trimming cost V 5 bases and J 7 bases; bases outside gene matches: 2. With 60 Vbeta and 13 Jbeta primers, the PCR was carried out. Clones were sequenced by immunoSEQ multiplex PCR, and TCRdb holds only the in-frame ones, with some missing. The sample records under 50,000 clones, 66% being singletons. This chain joins TRBV10-3 and TRBJ1-1, with 9 bases identical to TRBD1. This clonotype was sampled from a man aged 50 or older in good health and CMV-seropositive. What was sequenced was PBMCs. The CDR3 region has the DNA TGTGCCATCAGTCCGGGACAGGGTGAAGCTTTCTTT. Its translation: CAISPGQGEAFF.